The clone carrying this TCR beta chain was detected only a few times. TCRdb independently ran MiXCR on the RT-PCR reads; one entry per CDR3 protein. Here the sample spans just under 550,000 distinct CDR3 sequences, approximately 20% being singletons. This specimen belongs to a study of response to subunit inactivated influenza vaccine. The length of the CDR3 is 13 residues. V was shortened by 1 base and J by 5 bases, with 8 bases between the two germline ends. Per germline, CDR1 SGHTA and CDR2 FQGNSA. This sample also appeared in a second study, on T cells expressing NK-cell markers. Turning to that study: Generation of TCR beta cDNA was performed by 5'RACE template switching incorporating UMIs.

The V and J genes are TRBV7-2 and TRBJ1-2; no definite D call. The material was CD4+ T cells sorted from PBMCs, obtained about 11 days after vaccination. The TCR sequence derives from a man between 45 and 60 years old who received an inactivated influenza vaccine. The CDR3 DNA follows: TGTGCCAGCAGCTTAGTCGGCGGGTATGGCTACACCTTC. Its protein is CASSLVGGYGYTF.